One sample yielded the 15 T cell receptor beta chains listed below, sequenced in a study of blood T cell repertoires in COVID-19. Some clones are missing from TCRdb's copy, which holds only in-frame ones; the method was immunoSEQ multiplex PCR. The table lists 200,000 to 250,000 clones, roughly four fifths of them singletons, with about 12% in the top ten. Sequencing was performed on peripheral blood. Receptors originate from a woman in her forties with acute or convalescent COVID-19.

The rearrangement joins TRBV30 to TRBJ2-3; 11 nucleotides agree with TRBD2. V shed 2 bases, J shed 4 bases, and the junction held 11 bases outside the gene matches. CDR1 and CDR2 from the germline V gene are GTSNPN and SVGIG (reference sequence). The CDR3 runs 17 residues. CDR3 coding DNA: TGTGCCTGGAGTAAGTTAGCGGGAGGGCCTGTTGCAGATACGCAGTATTTT. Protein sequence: CAWSKLAGGPVADTQYF. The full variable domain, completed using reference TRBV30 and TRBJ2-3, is SQTIHQWPATLVQPVGSPLSLECTVEGTSNPNLYWYRQAAGRGLQLLFYSVGIGQISSEVPQNLSASRPQDRQFILSSKKLLLSDSGFYLCAWSKLAGGPVADTQYFGPGTRLTVL.

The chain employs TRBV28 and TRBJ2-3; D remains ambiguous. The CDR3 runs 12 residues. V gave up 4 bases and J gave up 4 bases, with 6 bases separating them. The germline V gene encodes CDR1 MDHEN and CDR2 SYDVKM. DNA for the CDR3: TGTGCCAGCAGTTCGAGGTCAGATACGCAGTATTTT. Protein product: CASSSRSDTQYF.

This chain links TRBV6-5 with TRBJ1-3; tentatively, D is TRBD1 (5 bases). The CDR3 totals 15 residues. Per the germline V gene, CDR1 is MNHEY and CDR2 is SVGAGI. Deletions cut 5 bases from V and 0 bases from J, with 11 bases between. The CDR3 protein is CASSLDILSGNTIYF. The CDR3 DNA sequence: TGTGCCAGCAGTCTGGACATTCTCTCTGGAAACACCATATATTTT.

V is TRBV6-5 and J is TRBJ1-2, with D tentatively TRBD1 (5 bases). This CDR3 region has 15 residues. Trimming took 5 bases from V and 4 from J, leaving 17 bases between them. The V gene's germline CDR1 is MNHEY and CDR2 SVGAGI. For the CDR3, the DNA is TGTGCCAGCAGTCGAACCGGGGGAGGGCTCTATGGCTACACCTTC. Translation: CASSRTGGGLYGYTF.

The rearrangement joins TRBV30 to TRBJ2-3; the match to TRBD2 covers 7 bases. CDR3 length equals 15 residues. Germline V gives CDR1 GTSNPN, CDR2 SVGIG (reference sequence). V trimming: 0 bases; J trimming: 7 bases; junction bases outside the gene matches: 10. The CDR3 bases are TGTGCCTGGAGTGTTTACCAGGGAGGGGAGAATACGCAGTATTTT. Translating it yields CAWSVYQGGENTQYF.

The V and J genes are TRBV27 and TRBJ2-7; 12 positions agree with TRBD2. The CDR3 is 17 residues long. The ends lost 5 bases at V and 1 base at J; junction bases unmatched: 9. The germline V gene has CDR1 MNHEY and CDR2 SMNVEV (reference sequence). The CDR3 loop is CASSQGLAGRVSYEQYF. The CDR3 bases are TGTGCCAGCAGTCAAGGACTAGCGGGGCGGGTTTCCTACGAGCAGTACTTC.

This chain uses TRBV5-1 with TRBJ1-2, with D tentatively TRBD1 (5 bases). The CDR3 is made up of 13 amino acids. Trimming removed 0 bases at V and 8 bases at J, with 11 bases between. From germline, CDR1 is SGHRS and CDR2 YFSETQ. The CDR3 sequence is CASSLDRTRGYTF. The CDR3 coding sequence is TGCGCCAGCAGCTTGGATAGGACACGCGGCTACACCTTC.

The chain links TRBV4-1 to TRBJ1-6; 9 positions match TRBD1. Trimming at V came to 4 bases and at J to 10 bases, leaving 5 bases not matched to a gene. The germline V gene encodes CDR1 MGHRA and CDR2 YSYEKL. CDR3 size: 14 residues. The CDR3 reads CASSPGTGLSPLHF. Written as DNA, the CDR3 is TGCGCCAGCAGCCCCGGGACAGGGCTGTCACCCCTCCACTTT.

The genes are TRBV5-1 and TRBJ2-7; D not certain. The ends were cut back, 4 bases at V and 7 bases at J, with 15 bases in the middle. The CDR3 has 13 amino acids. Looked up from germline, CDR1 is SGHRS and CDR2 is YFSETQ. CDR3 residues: CASSPSPVKEQYF. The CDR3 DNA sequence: TGCGCCAGCAGCCCCTCCCCGGTAAAGGAGCAGTACTTC.

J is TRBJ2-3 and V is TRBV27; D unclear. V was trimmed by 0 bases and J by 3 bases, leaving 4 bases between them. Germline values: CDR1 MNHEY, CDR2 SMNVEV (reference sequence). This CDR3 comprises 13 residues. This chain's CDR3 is CASSLSSTDTQYF. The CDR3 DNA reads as TGTGCCAGCAGTTTATCGAGTACAGATACGCAGTATTTT.

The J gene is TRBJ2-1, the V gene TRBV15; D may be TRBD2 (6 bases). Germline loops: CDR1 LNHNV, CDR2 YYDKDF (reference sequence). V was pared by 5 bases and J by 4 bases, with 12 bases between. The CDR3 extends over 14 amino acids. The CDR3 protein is CATSGGTAYNEQFF. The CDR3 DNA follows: TGTGCCACCAGCGGGGGGACGGCATACAATGAGCAGTTCTTC.

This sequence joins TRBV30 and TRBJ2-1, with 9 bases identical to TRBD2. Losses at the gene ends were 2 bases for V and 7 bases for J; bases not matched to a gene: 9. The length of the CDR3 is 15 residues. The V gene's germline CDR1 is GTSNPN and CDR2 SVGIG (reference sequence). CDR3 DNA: TGTGCCTGGAGTCTGATAGCGGGGGAGGTAAATGAGCAGTTCTTC. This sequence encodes CAWSLIAGEVNEQFF.

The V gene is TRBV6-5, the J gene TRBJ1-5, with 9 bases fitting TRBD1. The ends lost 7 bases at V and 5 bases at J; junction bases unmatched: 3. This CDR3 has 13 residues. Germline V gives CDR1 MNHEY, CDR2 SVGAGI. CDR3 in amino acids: CASNTGGDQPQHF. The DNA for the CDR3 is TGTGCCAGCAATACAGGGGGCGATCAGCCCCAGCATTTT.

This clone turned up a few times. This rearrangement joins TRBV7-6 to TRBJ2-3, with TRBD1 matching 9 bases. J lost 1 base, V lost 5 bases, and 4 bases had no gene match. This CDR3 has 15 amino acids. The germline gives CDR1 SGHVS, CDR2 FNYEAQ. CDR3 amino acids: CASSQRTGGTDTQYF. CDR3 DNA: TGTGCCAGCAGCCAACGGACAGGGGGCACAGATACGCAGTATTTT.

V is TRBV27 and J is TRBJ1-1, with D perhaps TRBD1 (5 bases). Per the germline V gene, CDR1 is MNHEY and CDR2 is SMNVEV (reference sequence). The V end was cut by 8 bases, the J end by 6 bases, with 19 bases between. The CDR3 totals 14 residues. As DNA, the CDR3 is TGTGCCAGCCGTGGACGGGGGGGGGAGGCTGAAGCTTTCTTT. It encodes CASRGRGGEAEAFF.